The 17 T cell receptor beta chains given below trace back to one sample, sequenced in a study of OX40 agonist ivuxolimab in advanced cancers. TCRdb's copy holds only in-frame clones and misses some; the assay was immunoSEQ multiplex PCR. The sample yields almost 65,000 clones, roughly 80% seen once. Sample: CD4+ or CD8+ T cells sorted from blood, taken in a trial of the OX40 agonist ivuxolimab. Receptors originate from an adult with an advanced solid tumor such as melanoma, head and neck, liver or kidney cancer.

The rearrangement links TRBV4-2 to TRBJ2-3, with D maybe TRBD2 (6 bases). Trimming removed 5 bases from V and 4 bases from J, with 25 bases in between. The CDR3 is 18 amino acids. Looked up from germline, CDR1 is LGHNA and CDR2 is YNFKEQ. The CDR3 nucleotides are TGTGCCAGCAGCTGGACTATCGGAAGGCCAACATGGGCAGATACGCAGTATTTT. Translation: CASSWTIGRPTWADTQYF.

Sample share makes this clone medium-sized. The chain links TRBV7-2 to TRBJ1-2, with D possibly TRBD1 on 6 matching bases. CDR1 SGHTA and CDR2 FQGNSA come from the germline V gene. Between the trimmed V and J ends, which lost 6 bases and 4 bases, there was a span of 9 bases. The CDR3 covers 12 residues. CDR3 sequence: CASRTTGYGYTF. The CDR3 DNA reads TGTGCCAGCAGGACGACAGGCTATGGCTACACCTTC.

The V and J genes are TRBV5-8 and TRBJ2-5, with a weak D call TRBD1 (6 bases). Germline V gene sequence: CDR1 SGHTS, CDR2 YDEGEE. This CDR3 is 14 amino acids long. Trimming left V 1 base short and J 5 bases short, with 12 bases between. The CDR3 loop reads CASSLWQGLETQYF. The CDR3 DNA sequence: TGTGCCAGCAGCTTGTGGCAGGGGCTCGAGACCCAGTACTTC.

V is TRBV15 and J is TRBJ1-4; D not resolved. V lost 0 bases and J 10 bases, leaving 9 bases between the germline ends. The CDR3 length is 13 residues. CDR1 LNHNV and CDR2 YYDKDF come from the germline V gene (reference sequence). The CDR3 loop reads CATSRDQVSKLFF. CDR3 coding DNA: TGTGCCACCAGCAGAGATCAGGTTTCAAAACTGTTTTTT. The complete variable domain, with remaining parts taken from reference TRBV15 and TRBJ1-4, reads DAMVIQNPRYQVTQFGKPVTLSCSQTLNHNVMYWYQQKSSQAPKLLFHYYDKDFNNEADTPDNFQSRRPNTSFCFLDIRSPGLGDTAMYLCATSRDQVSKLFFGSGTQLSVL.

The rearrangement uses TRBV7-6 and TRBJ2-7; tentative D call: TRBD1 (6 bases). CDR3 length: 13 residues. Between the trimmed V and J ends, which lost 4 bases and 2 bases, there was a span of 9 bases. Germline V gives CDR1 SGHVS, CDR2 FNYEAQ. This CDR3 is CASSSGQTYEQYF. CDR3 sequence (DNA): TGTGCCAGCAGCTCCGGACAGACCTACGAGCAGTACTTC.

V and J are TRBV5-1 and TRBJ2-7; no definite D call. Trimming stripped 4 bases from V and 2 bases from J, with 16 bases between. The CDR3 spans 15 residues. CDR1 is SGHRS and CDR2 is YFSETQ in the germline V gene. In DNA, the CDR3 is TGCGCCAGCAGCCTTCGGACGGCAAAACCCTACGAGCAGTACTTC. The encoded protein is CASSLRTAKPYEQYF.

The chain employs TRBV18 and TRBJ2-3, with 8 positions matching TRBD2. The germline V gene has CDR1 KGHSH and CDR2 LQKENI. CDR3 size: 16 residues. Trimming cost V 2 bases and J 5 bases; bases outside gene matches: 9. CDR3 loop: CASSPRTGGAVDTQYF. The CDR3 DNA is TGTGCCAGCTCACCAAGGACCGGGGGGGCGGTAGATACGCAGTATTTT.

This clone has a single count. V is TRBV27 and J is TRBJ2-4; D gene ambiguous. The CDR3 runs to 14 residues. V shed 6 bases and J shed 3 bases, with 12 bases lying between them. Germline V lookup: CDR1 MNHEY, CDR2 SMNVEV (reference sequence). Here the CDR3 reads CASSRTGFKNIQYF. The CDR3 region has the DNA TGTGCCAGCAGCCGGACGGGTTTCAAAAACATTCAGTACTTC.

The J gene is TRBJ2-1, the V gene TRBV6-1; tentatively, D is TRBD1 (6 bases). CDR1 and CDR2 (germline): MNHNS, SASEGT. The CDR3 consists of 13 residues. V was trimmed by 4 bases and J by 6 bases, leaving 10 bases between them. DNA of the CDR3: TGTGCCAGCAGTGCCAAACAGGGCAATGAGCAGTTCTTC. Protein sequence: CASSAKQGNEQFF.

The rearrangement joins TRBV14 to TRBJ1-4, with D possibly TRBD1 on 5 matching bases. The CDR3 sequence is 14 residues long. CDR1 and CDR2 (germline): SGHDN, FVKESK. V gave up 2 bases and J gave up 7 bases, with 11 bases separating them. The CDR3 loop reads CASSQRGEREKLFF. For the CDR3, the DNA is TGTGCCAGCAGCCAACGGGGGGAGCGTGAAAAACTGTTTTTT.

The chain couples TRBV4-1 to TRBJ2-3, with a weak D call TRBD2 (5 bases). Germline V gene lookup returns CDR1 MGHRA and CDR2 YSYEKL. The CDR3 sequence is 16 residues long. Trimming stripped 1 base from V and 4 bases from J, with 15 bases between. The CDR3 DNA reads TGCGCCAGCAGCCAAGTATTAGCGTCTGGATCAGATACGCAGTATTTT. It encodes CASSQVLASGSDTQYF.

The chain employs TRBV5-1 and TRBJ1-2; D uncertain. With 5 bases removed from V and 4 bases from J, the gap between germline ends came to 15 bases. Germline lookup yields CDR1 SGHRS and CDR2 YFSETQ. CDR3 length: 14 residues. The CDR3 region has the DNA TGCGCCAGCAGGCCTACAGCCAACTCCTATGGCTACACCTTC. Its protein is CASRPTANSYGYTF. The whole variable domain, remainder taken from reference TRBV5-1 and TRBJ1-2, is KAGVTQTPRYLIKTRGQQVTLSCSPISGHRSVSWYQQTPGQGLQFLFEYFSETQRNKGNFPGRFSGRQFSNSRSEMNVSTLELGDSALYLCASRPTANSYGYTFGSGTRLTVV.

CDR3 nucleotide sequence: TGTGCCAGCAGGGATTATGGCTACACCTTC. This encodes CASRDYGYTF. The chain has TRBV28 and TRBJ1-2; D is ambiguous. With 6 bases removed from V and 5 bases from J, the gap between germline ends came to 4 bases. Germline V gives CDR1 MDHEN, CDR2 SYDVKM. This CDR3 comprises 10 residues.

The V and J genes are TRBV5-4 and TRBJ1-2; D call uncertain. V was cut by 4 bases and J by 8 bases, with 15 bases left in between. The CDR3 length is 13 residues. Germline assignment: CDR1 SGHNT and CDR2 YYREEE (reference sequence). Here the CDR3 DNA reads TGTGCCAGCAGCCAGTTAGATGGTGGGGGCTACACCTTC. Translated: CASSQLDGGGYTF.

J is TRBJ2-2 and V is TRBV5-1; 11 bases fit TRBD2. CDR3 length equals 16 residues. The V segment lost 2 bases and the J segment 7 bases; nucleotides outside the gene matches: 7. Per germline, CDR1 SGHRS and CDR2 YFSETQ. The CDR3 here is CASSLFSGRADGELFF. Here the CDR3 DNA reads TGCGCCAGCAGCTTATTTAGCGGGAGGGCCGACGGGGAGCTGTTTTTT.

The rearrangement uses TRBV7-2 and TRBJ1-2; possibly TRBD1 for D (6 bases). The CDR3 loop spans 16 amino acids. Germline V gene lookup returns CDR1 SGHTA and CDR2 FQGNSA. The V end was cut by 5 bases, the J end by 3 bases, with 19 bases between. The DNA of the CDR3 is TGTGCCAGCAGCCCCCCCCGGGGGCGGGGAGACTATGGCTACACCTTC. Amino acids: CASSPPRGRGDYGYTF.

The chain employs TRBV29-1 and TRBJ2-3; 8 bases fit TRBD1. The junction had 11 bases not matched to a gene; V was cut back by 8 bases and J by 4 bases. Germline lookup yields CDR1 SQVTM and CDR2 ANQGSEA. The CDR3 contains 14 residues. The CDR3 sequence is CSTRSGQGPDTQYF. The CDR3 nucleotides are TGCAGCACTCGCTCCGGACAGGGCCCAGATACGCAGTATTTT.